This record concerns one T cell receptor (beta chain) sequence. The antigen is unknown. The CDR3 runs 12 residues. The germline gives CDR1 MNHEY, CDR2 SVGAGI. Trimming removed 7 bases from V and 5 bases from J, with 8 bases in between. The sample is drawn from a study of PD-L1 blockade in urothelial cancer. Patient sample counts ranged from 1 to 8, pretreatment and on-treatment. The method was immunoSEQ multiplex PCR; TCRdb's version includes in-frame clones alone and lacks a portion of them. Among over 20,000 clones listed, 65% to 90% were seen once. Study-level results: Blood clones associated with the tumor expanded more at 3 weeks in durable-benefit patients.

The sample here was PBMCs, taken around atezolizumab (anti-PD-L1) treatment. The sequence was obtained from a man aged 55 to 70 with urothelial cancer. This chain links TRBV6-5 with TRBJ2-2, with D perhaps matching TRBD2 (5 bases). CDR3 protein: CASNRGTGELFF. CDR3 in DNA: TGTGCCAGCAACAGAGGGACCGGGGAGCTGTTTTTT.